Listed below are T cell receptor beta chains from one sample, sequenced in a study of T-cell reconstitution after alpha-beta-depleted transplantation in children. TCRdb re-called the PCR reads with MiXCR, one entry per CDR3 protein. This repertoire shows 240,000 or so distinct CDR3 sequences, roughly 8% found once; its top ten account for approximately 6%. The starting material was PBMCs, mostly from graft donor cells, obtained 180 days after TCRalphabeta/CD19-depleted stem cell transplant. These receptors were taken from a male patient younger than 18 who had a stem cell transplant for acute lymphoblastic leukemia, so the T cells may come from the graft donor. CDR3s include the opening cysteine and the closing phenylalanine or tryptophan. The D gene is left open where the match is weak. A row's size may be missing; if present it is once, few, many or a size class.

CDR3nt: TGTGCCAGCACCCGGACTAGCGGGAGACCCCAGTTCTTC
CDR3aa: CASTRTSGRPQFF
d_gene: TRBD2
v_gene: TRBV2
abundance: .
j_gene: TRBJ2-1

CDR3nt: TGCGCCAGCAGCTTGGGCCTCGGACTGGGCTCACCCCTCCACTTT
CDR3aa: CASSLGLGLGSPLHF
d_gene: .
v_gene: TRBV5-1
abundance: many
j_gene: TRBJ1-6

CDR3nt: TGTGCCAGCACCCTTACTGGGTACAATGAGCAGTTCTTC
CDR3aa: CASTLTGYNEQFF
d_gene: .
v_gene: TRBV28
abundance: many
j_gene: TRBJ2-1

CDR3nt: TGTGCCAGCAGCCTAACTAGTCCCTGGTACCAAGAGACCCAGTACTTC
CDR3aa: CASSLTSPWYQETQYF
d_gene: .
v_gene: TRBV7-8
abundance: many
j_gene: TRBJ2-5

CDR3nt: TGTGCCAGCAGTTCTCTAGTTTTGTACCAAGAGACCCAGTACTTC
CDR3aa: CASSSLVLYQETQYF
d_gene: .
v_gene: TRBV27
abundance: many
j_gene: TRBJ2-5

CDR3nt: TGTGCCACCAGTGGCCAGACTAGCGGGAGCGCAGATACGCAGTATTTT
CDR3aa: CATSGQTSGSADTQYF
d_gene: TRBD2
v_gene: TRBV24-1
abundance: many
j_gene: TRBJ2-3

CDR3nt: TGTGCCACCTATTCGGGGACAGGGGCTCTCCCCACTGAAGCTTTCTTT
CDR3aa: CATYSGTGALPTEAFF
d_gene: TRBD1
v_gene: TRBV10-3
abundance: many
j_gene: TRBJ1-1

CDR3nt: TGTGCCAGCTCACCTCGGGGGGAGAACTACAATGAGCAGTTCTTC
CDR3aa: CASSPRGENYNEQFF
d_gene: TRBD2
v_gene: TRBV18
abundance: few
j_gene: TRBJ2-1

CDR3nt: TGTGCCAGCAGCTTGTACGGAGCCGAGACCCAGTACTTC
CDR3aa: CASSLYGAETQYF
d_gene: .
v_gene: TRBV7-9
abundance: many
j_gene: TRBJ2-5

CDR3nt: TGTGCCAGCAGCTCCCAGTGGGGGGACGATACGCAGTATTTT
CDR3aa: CASSSQWGDDTQYF
d_gene: .
v_gene: TRBV7-9
abundance: .
j_gene: TRBJ2-3

CDR3nt: TGTGCCAGCAGTTACGGCAACAGGTTCCAAGAGACCCAGTACTTC
CDR3aa: CASSYGNRFQETQYF
d_gene: .
v_gene: TRBV6-5
abundance: .
j_gene: TRBJ2-5

CDR3nt: TGCGCCAGCAGCTCCGACAGGGAAGGACCCGAGCAGTACTTC
CDR3aa: CASSSDREGPEQYF
d_gene: TRBD1
v_gene: TRBV5-1
abundance: many
j_gene: TRBJ2-7

CDR3nt: TGTGCCAGCAGTGCCCTCGGGGGCTCTGGCACTGAAGCTTTCTTT
CDR3aa: CASSALGGSGTEAFF
d_gene: .
v_gene: TRBV2
abundance: many
j_gene: TRBJ1-1

CDR3nt: TGTGCCAGCAGCGGGACTAGGGAGTATTTT
CDR3aa: CASSGTREYF
d_gene: TRBD2
v_gene: TRBV7-9
abundance: many
j_gene: TRBJ2-3

CDR3nt: TGCGCCAGCAGACAGGCCTCGAACACCGGGGAGCTGTTTTTT
CDR3aa: CASRQASNTGELFF
d_gene: .
v_gene: TRBV5-1
abundance: .
j_gene: TRBJ2-2

CDR3nt: TGTGCCAGTGCGAGGCAGGGGGAAAGCGGGGAGCTGTTTTTT
CDR3aa: CASARQGESGELFF
d_gene: TRBD1
v_gene: TRBV19
abundance: .
j_gene: TRBJ2-2

CDR3nt: TGTGCTAGTGCCTTAACAGGGGGCAGCGACGAGCAGTACTTC
CDR3aa: CASALTGGSDEQYF
d_gene: TRBD1
v_gene: TRBV12-5
abundance: many
j_gene: TRBJ2-7

CDR3nt: TGTGCCAGCAGCGTAGGGGGGGGGACAGGGCAGTTCTTC
CDR3aa: CASSVGGGTGQFF
d_gene: .
v_gene: TRBV9
abundance: many
j_gene: TRBJ2-1

CDR3nt: TGCAGTGCTAGGACGGGACACCAAGAGACCCAGTACTTC
CDR3aa: CSARTGHQETQYF
d_gene: .
v_gene: TRBV20-1
abundance: many
j_gene: TRBJ2-5

CDR3nt: TGCAGTGCTATTTCTAGGGGCACAGATACGCAGTATTTT
CDR3aa: CSAISRGTDTQYF
d_gene: .
v_gene: TRBV20-1
abundance: many
j_gene: TRBJ2-3

CDR3nt: TGCGCCAGCAGCCAAGATTTCAGGGGGCCGTCCTACGAGCAGTACTTC
CDR3aa: CASSQDFRGPSYEQYF
d_gene: TRBD1
v_gene: TRBV4-3
abundance: few
j_gene: TRBJ2-7

CDR3nt: TGCGCCAGCAGCTTGGTAGGAGGGGTGCAGAACAATGAGCAGTTCTTC
CDR3aa: CASSLVGGVQNNEQFF
d_gene: .
v_gene: TRBV5-1
abundance: many
j_gene: TRBJ2-1